This T cell receptor (beta chain) was sequenced during a study of T cell responses to AZD1222 COVID-19 vaccine. Samples with a second dose at about 4 or about 12 weeks were pooled together. The method was immunoSEQ multiplex PCR; TCRdb's version includes in-frame clones alone and lacks a portion of them. Counted here are some 150,000 clones, around 92% occurring once; the ten biggest clones make up 3% to 4%. The CDR3 covers 16 residues. From germline, CDR1 is LGHNA and CDR2 YSLEER. The V end was cut by 4 bases, the J end by 7 bases, with 19 bases between. As for this clone: No antigen is known for it.

General observations from the study: In all cases, repertoires were sampled only after the peak T cell response.

The chain carries TRBV4-3 and TRBJ1-4; maybe TRBD1 (6 bases). The material was peripheral blood, obtained 28 days after the second AZD1222 dose. The TCR originated in an adult who received the AZD1222 COVID-19 vaccine. The CDR3 nucleotides read TGCGCCAGCAGCCGAGACCTCATGGGAGGGGGTGAAAAACTGTTTTTT. Amino acid sequence: CASSRDLMGGGEKLFF.